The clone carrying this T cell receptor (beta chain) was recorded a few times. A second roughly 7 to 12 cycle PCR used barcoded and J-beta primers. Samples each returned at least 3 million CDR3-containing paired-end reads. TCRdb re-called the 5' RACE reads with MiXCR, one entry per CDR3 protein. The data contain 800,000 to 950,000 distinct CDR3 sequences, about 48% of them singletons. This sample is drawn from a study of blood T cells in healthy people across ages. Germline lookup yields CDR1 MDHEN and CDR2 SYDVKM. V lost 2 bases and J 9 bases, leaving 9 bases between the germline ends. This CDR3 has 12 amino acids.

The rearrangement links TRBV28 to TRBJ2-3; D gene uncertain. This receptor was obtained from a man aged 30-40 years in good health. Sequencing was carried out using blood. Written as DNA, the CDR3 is TGTGCCAGCAGTTTAGTGGGATCAACGCAGTATTTT. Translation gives CASSLVGSTQYF. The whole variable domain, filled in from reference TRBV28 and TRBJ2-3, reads DVKVTQSSRYLVKRTGEKVFLECVQDMDHENMFWYRQDPGLGLRLIYFSYDVKMKEKGDIPEGYSVSREKKERFSLILESASTNQTSMYLCASSLVGSTQYFGPGTRLTVL.